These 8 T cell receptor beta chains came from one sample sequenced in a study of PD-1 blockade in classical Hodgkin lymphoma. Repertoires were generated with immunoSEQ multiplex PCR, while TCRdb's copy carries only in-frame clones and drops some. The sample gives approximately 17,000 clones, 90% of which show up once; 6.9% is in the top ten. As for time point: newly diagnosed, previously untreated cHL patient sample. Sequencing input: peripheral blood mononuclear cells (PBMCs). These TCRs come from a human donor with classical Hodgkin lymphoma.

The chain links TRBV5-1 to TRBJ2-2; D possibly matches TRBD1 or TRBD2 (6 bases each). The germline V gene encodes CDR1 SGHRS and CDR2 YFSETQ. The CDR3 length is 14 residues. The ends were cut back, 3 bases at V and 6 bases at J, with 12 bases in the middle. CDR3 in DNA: TGCGCCAGCAGCTCGGGGGCGCAGGCCGGGGAGCTGTTTTTT. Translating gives CASSSGAQAGELFF. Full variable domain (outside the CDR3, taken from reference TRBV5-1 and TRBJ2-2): KAGVTQTPRYLIKTRGQQVTLSCSPISGHRSVSWYQQTPGQGLQFLFEYFSETQRNKGNFPGRFSGRQFSNSRSEMNVSTLELGDSALYLCASSSGAQAGELFFGEGSRLTVL.

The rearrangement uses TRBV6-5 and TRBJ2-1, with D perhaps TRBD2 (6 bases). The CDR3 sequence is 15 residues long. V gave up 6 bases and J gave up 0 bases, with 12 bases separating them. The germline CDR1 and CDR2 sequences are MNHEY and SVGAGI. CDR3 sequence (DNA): TGTGCCAGCAGATCGGGACTGGGCTCCTACAATGAGCAGTTCTTC. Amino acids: CASRSGLGSYNEQFF.

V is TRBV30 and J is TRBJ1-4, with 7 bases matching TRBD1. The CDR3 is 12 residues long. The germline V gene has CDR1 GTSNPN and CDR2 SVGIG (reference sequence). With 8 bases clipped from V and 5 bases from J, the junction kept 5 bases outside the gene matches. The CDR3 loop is CAEGQRNEKLFF. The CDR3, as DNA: TGTGCCGAGGGACAGCGAAATGAAAAACTGTTTTTT.

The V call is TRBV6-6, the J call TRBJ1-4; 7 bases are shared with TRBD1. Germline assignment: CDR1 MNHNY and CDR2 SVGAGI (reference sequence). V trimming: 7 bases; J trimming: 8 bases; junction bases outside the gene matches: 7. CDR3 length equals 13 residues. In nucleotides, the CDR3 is TGTGCCAGCAAAGACAGGGTCAAGGAAAAACTGTTTTTT. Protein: CASKDRVKEKLFF.

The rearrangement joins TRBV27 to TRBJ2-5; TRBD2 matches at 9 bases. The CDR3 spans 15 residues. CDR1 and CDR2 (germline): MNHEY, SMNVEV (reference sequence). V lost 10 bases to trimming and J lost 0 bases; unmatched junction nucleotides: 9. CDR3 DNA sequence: TGTGCCAACGTAGCGGGAGAGAGGTACCAAGAGACCCAGTACTTC. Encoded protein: CANVAGERYQETQYF.

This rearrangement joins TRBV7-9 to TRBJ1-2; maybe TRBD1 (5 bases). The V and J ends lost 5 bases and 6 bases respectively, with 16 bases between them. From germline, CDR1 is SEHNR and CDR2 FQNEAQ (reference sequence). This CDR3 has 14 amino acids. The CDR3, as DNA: TGTGCCAGCAGCCCGGGGCCGGGGTTAAATGGCTACACCTTC. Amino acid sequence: CASSPGPGLNGYTF.

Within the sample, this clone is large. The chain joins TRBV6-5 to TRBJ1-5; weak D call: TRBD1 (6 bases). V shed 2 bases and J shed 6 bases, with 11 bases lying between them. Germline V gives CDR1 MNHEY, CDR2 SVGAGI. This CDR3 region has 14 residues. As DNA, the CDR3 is TGTGCCAGCAGTTACCGTGGGGGCTCTCAGCCCCAGCATTTT. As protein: CASSYRGGSQPQHF.

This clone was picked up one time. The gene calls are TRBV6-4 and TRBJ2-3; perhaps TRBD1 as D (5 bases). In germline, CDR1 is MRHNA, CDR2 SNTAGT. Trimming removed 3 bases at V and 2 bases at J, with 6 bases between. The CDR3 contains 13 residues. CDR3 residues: CASSEGATDTQYF. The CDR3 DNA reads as TGTGCCAGCAGTGAAGGGGCCACAGATACGCAGTATTTT.